This T cell receptor (beta chain) derives from a study of blood T cells in healthy people across ages. Study findings and constraints: When set beside aged donors, long-lived donors presented more naive CD4+ cells and higher diversity.

The second PCR ran about 6 to 11 cycles with a sample-barcoded 5' primer and J-beta primers. TCRdb reprocessed the 5' RACE reads via MiXCR and lists one record per CDR3 protein. The sample contains approximately 290,000 distinct CDR3 sequences, 25% to 30% of which appear only once. The CDR3 loop spans 16 amino acids. Collection of 9 to 10 milliliters of peripheral blood was performed for each donor. At least 7 million PBMCs were isolated per sample. This clonotype was seen only a few times. The antigen is undetermined. This sequence originates from a woman in her sixties or seventies in good health. The rearrangement joins TRBV21-1 to TRBJ2-3; the D call TRBD1 from the table was never checked on the DNA. TRBV21-1 is described as a pseudogene. Sequencing was performed on blood. The DNA for the CDR3 is TGTGCCAGCAGCCCCGGACCGGGGGCTAGCACAGATACGCAGTATTTT. Translating it yields CASSPGPGASTDTQYF.